This is a list of T cell receptor beta chains from one sample in a study of technical replicates of blood from a few donors. Sequencing used immunoSEQ multiplex PCR; TCRdb keeps in-frame clones, though not all of them. The data contain approximately 65,000 clones, 70% to 90% of them singletons. The sequenced material came from PBMCs. The receptors were sampled from a human donor in good health. Some clones in this sample may be carry-over from other donors' samples. CDR3s include the opening cysteine and the closing phenylalanine or tryptophan.

v_call: TRBV5-4
cdr3_length: 18
cdr3_aa: CASSSGLAGGTSTDTQYF

v_call: TRBV7-2
cdr3_length: 10
cdr3_aa: CASYSYEQYF

v_call: TRBV7-9
cdr3_length: 15
cdr3_aa: CASSLASGGTYEQYF

v_call: TRBV6-6
cdr3_length: 15
cdr3_aa: CASSRDRDRAYEQYF

v_call: TRBV10-3
cdr3_length: 15
cdr3_aa: CAISESGQGIYGYTF

v_call: TRBV11-2
cdr3_length: 16
cdr3_aa: CASSPMGGDISYEQYF

v_call: TRBV9
cdr3_length: 18
cdr3_aa: CASSSTRTRTCWRYEQYF

v_call: TRBV5-1
cdr3_length: 17
cdr3_aa: CASSARSRPLGTDTQYF

v_call: TRBV2
cdr3_length: 14
cdr3_aa: CASRAGTGGSPLHF

v_call: TRBV4-1
cdr3_length: 15
cdr3_aa: CASSQTRLAGGTQYF

v_call: TRBV11-1
cdr3_length: 12
cdr3_aa: CASSLVGDEQFF

v_call: TRBV6-5
cdr3_length: 13
cdr3_aa: CASSWSVNTEAFF

v_call: TRBV5-6
cdr3_length: 14
cdr3_aa: CASSGWTGSYEQYF

v_call: TRBV27
cdr3_length: 13
cdr3_aa: CASSPLASYEQYF

v_call: TRBV10-3
cdr3_length: 13
cdr3_aa: CAISEQGGDGYTF

v_call: TRBV5-1
cdr3_length: 17
cdr3_aa: CASSLGRAGGRTDTQYF

v_call: TRBV19
cdr3_length: 15
cdr3_aa: CASRGGGGVQETQYF

v_call: TRBV6-1
cdr3_length: 13
cdr3_aa: CASSKPATSPLHF

v_call: TRBV9
cdr3_length: 17
cdr3_aa: CASSVGHPGLDTGELFF

v_call: TRBV19
cdr3_length: 15
cdr3_aa: CASSPQPGHFYGYTF

v_call: TRBV18
cdr3_length: 13
cdr3_aa: CASSPTGTSEQYF

v_call: TRBV7-2
cdr3_length: 16
cdr3_aa: CASSLDGRTNTGELFF